This entry lists 27 T cell receptor beta chains sequenced from one sample in a study of T cell responses to AZD1222 COVID-19 vaccine. Clones were sequenced by immunoSEQ multiplex PCR, and TCRdb holds only the in-frame ones, with some missing. The data show approximately 180,000 clones, just under 90% seen once. Specimen: peripheral blood, collected 28 days after the second dose of the MenACWY control vaccine. The receptors derive from an adult who received the MenACWY meningococcal vaccine as a control.

This chain uses TRBV5-1 with TRBJ1-2; D perhaps matches TRBD1 (6 bases). The CDR3 has 15 residues. Trimming left V 0 bases short and J 4 bases short, with 13 bases between. Germline V gene data show CDR1 as SGHRS and CDR2 as YFSETQ. CDR3 DNA: TGCGCCAGCAGCTTGGCCATAGGACAGACCTATGGCTACACCTTC. This encodes CASSLAIGQTYGYTF. Filled out from reference TRBV5-1 and TRBJ1-2, the complete variable domain reads KAGVTQTPRYLIKTRGQQVTLSCSPISGHRSVSWYQQTPGQGLQFLFEYFSETQRNKGNFPGRFSGRQFSNSRSEMNVSTLELGDSALYLCASSLAIGQTYGYTFGSGTRLTVV.

CDR3 in amino acids: CASFLMDDEQFF. CDR3 bases: TGTGCCAGCTTTCTGATGGATGATGAGCAGTTCTTC. This sequence joins TRBV5-6 and TRBJ2-1, with D hard to call. Trimming shortened V by 7 bases and J by 8 bases, and 13 bases separated the two germline ends. Germline CDR1 is SGHDT and CDR2 is YYEEEE. The CDR3 spans 12 residues.

The chain joins TRBV3-1 (or the pseudogene TRBV3-2) to TRBJ2-7, with D uncertain. CDR3 length: 13 residues. Germline V gene sequence: CDR1 LGHDT, CDR2 YNNKEL (reference sequence). Trimming removed 6 bases at V and 3 bases at J, with 12 bases between. Here the CDR3 reads CASSRLTYYEQYF. CDR3 bases: TGTGCCAGCAGTCGACTGACTTACTACGAGCAGTACTTC.

The rearrangement links TRBV7-2 to TRBJ1-2, with TRBD1 matching 8 bases. CDR1 and CDR2 from the germline V gene are SGHTA and FQGNSA. V shed 3 bases, J shed 8 bases, and the junction held 11 bases outside the gene matches. The CDR3 extends over 15 amino acids. CDR3 coding DNA: TGTGCCAGCAGCTTCTATGGACAGGGTATGGAGGGCTACACCTTC. Amino acid sequence: CASSFYGQGMEGYTF.

V and J are TRBV18 and TRBJ1-2; a weak D match, TRBD1 (6 bases). Germline CDR1 KGHSH, CDR2 LQKENI. This CDR3 has 15 residues. The germline V and J ends were trimmed by 6 bases and 3 bases, with 17 bases remaining between them. The DNA for the CDR3 is TGTGCCAGCTCGCCTCGCAGGGGAGGCGACTATGGCTACACCTTC. As protein: CASSPRRGGDYGYTF. The full variable domain, completed using reference TRBV18 and TRBJ1-2, is NAGVMQNPRHLVRRRGQEARLRCSPMKGHSHVYWYRQLPEEGLKFMVYLQKENIIDESGMPKERFSAEFPKEGPSILRIQQVVRGDSAAYFCASSPRRGGDYGYTFGSGTRLTVV.

This clone was seen only a few times. The V gene is TRBV24-1, the J gene TRBJ1-5; 7 bases agree with TRBD1. The V and J ends lost 7 bases and 8 bases, in that order; junction bases with no gene match: 7. The germline CDR1 and CDR2 sequences are KGHDR and SFDVKD. The CDR3 spans 13 residues. The CDR3 nucleotides are TGTGCCACCAGCAGACAGGGACGGGAGCCCCAGCATTTT. This sequence encodes CATSRQGREPQHF.

This chain uses TRBV28 with TRBJ1-2; D is perhaps TRBD1 (5 bases). The CDR3 contains 17 residues. V lost 3 bases to trimming and J lost 6 bases, with 23 bases between them. In germline, CDR1 is MDHEN, CDR2 SYDVKM. CDR3 sequence: CASSLRGGQTIDNGYTF. The CDR3 region has the DNA TGTGCCAGCAGTTTGAGGGGAGGGCAAACGATTGATAATGGCTACACCTTC.

V and J are TRBV11-2 and TRBJ1-5; D gene unclear. CDR3 length equals 13 residues. Germline-derived CDR1 and CDR2 are SGHAT and FQNNGV. V dropped 3 bases and J dropped 8 bases, with 11 bases sitting between them. The CDR3 spells CASSFSEMEPQHF. CDR3 bases: TGTGCCAGCAGCTTCTCGGAAATGGAGCCCCAGCATTTT. Together with reference TRBV11-2 and TRBJ1-5, the CDR3 gives the full variable domain: EAGVAQSPRYKIIEKRQSVAFWCNPISGHATLYWYQQILGQGPKLLIQFQNNGVVDDSQLPKDRFSAERLKGVDSTLKIQPAKLEDSAVYLCASSFSEMEPQHFGDGTRLSIL.

The chain carries TRBV13 and TRBJ1-2; D remains unclear. CDR3 length: 13 residues. Trimming stripped 5 bases from V and 4 bases from J, with 11 bases between. Germline V gene lookup returns CDR1 PRHDT and CDR2 FYEKMQ (reference sequence). The chain's CDR3 is CASSPPLGYGYTF. The CDR3, as DNA: TGTGCCAGCAGCCCCCCGCTTGGCTATGGCTACACCTTC. Based on the CDR3 plus reference TRBV13 and TRBJ1-2, the full variable domain is AAGVIQSPRHLIKEKRETATLKCYPIPRHDTVYWYQQGPGQDPQFLISFYEKMQSDKGSIPDRFSAQQFSDYHSELNMSSLELGDSALYFCASSPPLGYGYTFGSGTRLTVV.

The J gene is TRBJ1-2, the V gene TRBV28; TRBD1 matches 7 bases. The V gene's germline CDR1 is MDHEN and CDR2 SYDVKM. J gave up 4 bases and V 7 bases, and 9 bases lay outside the gene matches. The CDR3 extends over 14 amino acids. The CDR3 loop reads CASKTGDPVYGYTF. Written as DNA, the CDR3 is TGTGCCAGCAAAACAGGGGATCCAGTCTATGGCTACACCTTC.

This chain links TRBV15 with TRBJ2-7; D is possibly TRBD2 (6 bases). The germline V gene has CDR1 LNHNV and CDR2 YYDKDF (reference sequence). The CDR3 contains 15 residues. V lost 2 bases, J lost 6 bases, and 17 bases lay in between. CDR3 region: CATSRQPTGGSEQYF. The CDR3 DNA reads TGTGCCACCAGCAGACAACCGACCGGAGGGAGCGAGCAGTACTTC.

The J gene is TRBJ1-2, the V gene TRBV28, with D uncertain. Between the trimmed V and J ends, which lost 6 bases and 8 bases, there was a span of 16 bases. The CDR3 sequence is 13 residues long. CDR1 and CDR2 (germline): MDHEN, SYDVKM. The chain's CDR3 is CASRPPDLGGYTF. The CDR3 coding sequence is TGTGCCAGCAGGCCCCCGGATTTAGGCGGCTACACCTTC.

This chain connects TRBV19 to TRBJ2-7; D not resolved. Germline assignment: CDR1 LNHDA and CDR2 SQIVND (reference sequence). V was shortened by 6 bases and J by 5 bases, with 14 bases between the two germline ends. This CDR3 has 13 residues. The CDR3 here is CASRSRIIHEQYF. CDR3 DNA: TGTGCCAGTAGGTCTCGAATCATCCACGAGCAGTACTTC.

The V and J genes are TRBV19 and TRBJ2-3; D not resolved. Germline V gene data show CDR1 as LNHDA and CDR2 as SQIVND (reference sequence). CDR3 length equals 13 residues. Trimming removed 8 bases at V and 1 base at J, with 10 bases between. In DNA, the CDR3 is TGTGCCAGTTGCCGTCCCCGCACAGATACGCAGTATTTT. Protein product: CASCRPRTDTQYF.

This chain joins TRBV3-1 (or the pseudogene TRBV3-2) and TRBJ2-5, with TRBD2 as a possible D gene (5 bases). Trimming left V 1 base short and J 5 bases short, with 11 bases between. CDR3 size: 14 residues. CDR1 LGHDT and CDR2 YNNKEL come from the germline V gene (reference sequence). CDR3 coding DNA: TGTGCCAGCAGCCAAGTCGGGGTTGTTGAGACCCAGTACTTC. Protein product: CASSQVGVVETQYF.

V is TRBV6-2 or TRBV6-3 and J is TRBJ1-1; 8 positions agree with TRBD1. The V gene end was trimmed by 2 bases and the J gene end by 6 bases; junction bases not matched to a gene: 5. Germline assignment: CDR1 MNHEY and CDR2 SVGEGT. The CDR3 sequence is 14 residues long. The CDR3 loop reads CASSYETGGSEAFF. CDR3 nucleotide sequence: TGTGCCAGCAGTTACGAAACAGGGGGATCTGAAGCTTTCTTT.

In its sample, this clone was seen a few times. The chain links TRBV7-8 to TRBJ2-7; D is perhaps TRBD1 or TRBD2 (5 bases each). Trimming took off 1 base at V and 0 bases at J, with 7 bases between the two ends. This CDR3 region has 14 residues. Per the germline V gene, CDR1 is SGHVS and CDR2 is FQNEAQ. In DNA, the CDR3 is TGTGCCAGCAGCTTAGGGGGGACCTCCTACGAGCAGTACTTC. Translated, it gives CASSLGGTSYEQYF.

V gene TRBV12-3 or TRBV12-4 combines with J gene TRBJ1-4; D unclear. Trimming removed 3 bases at V and 11 bases at J, with 13 bases between. This CDR3 is 13 amino acids long. In nucleotides, the CDR3 is TGTGCCAGCAGTTTGCGGGAGGTCTCCAAACTGTTTTTT. This gives the protein CASSLREVSKLFF.

J is TRBJ1-1 and V is TRBV19, with TRBD1 matching over 8 bases. The V segment lost 3 bases and the J segment 1 base; nucleotides outside the gene matches: 7. The CDR3 runs to 16 residues. Per the germline V gene, CDR1 is LNHDA and CDR2 is SQIVND (reference sequence). This chain's CDR3 is CASSITGGGSNTEAFF. In nucleotides, the CDR3 is TGTGCCAGTAGTATTACAGGGGGAGGGTCGAACACTGAAGCTTTCTTT.

This chain joins TRBV19 and TRBJ1-4; D not resolved. V was trimmed by 9 bases and J by 7 bases, leaving 12 bases between them. The CDR3 consists of 12 residues. The germline V gene has CDR1 LNHDA and CDR2 SQIVND (reference sequence). Here the CDR3 DNA reads TGTGCCAGCAGAGAGGGATTTGAAAAACTGTTTTTT. This codes for CASREGFEKLFF. The whole variable domain, remainder taken from reference TRBV19 and TRBJ1-4, is DGGITQSPKYLFRKEGQNVTLSCEQNLNHDAMYWYRQDPGQGLRLIYYSQIVNDFQKGDIAEGYSVSREKKESFPLTVTSAQKNPTAFYLCASREGFEKLFFGSGTQLSVL.

J is TRBJ2-1 and V is TRBV7-6; 8 positions match TRBD2. The length of the CDR3 is 15 residues. Germline V lookup: CDR1 SGHVS, CDR2 FNYEAQ. V lost 1 base and J lost 2; bases outside the gene matches: 1. The DNA of the CDR3 is TGTGCCAGCAGCTTAGGGACTAGCACCTACAATGAGCAGTTCTTC. Residues: CASSLGTSTYNEQFF.

This chain uses TRBV7-8 with TRBJ2-7, with a tentative D call TRBD1 (5 bases). Trimming took 2 bases from V and 1 from J, leaving 9 bases between them. CDR3 length: 14 residues. Germline lookup yields CDR1 SGHVS and CDR2 FQNEAQ. CDR3 protein: CASSLQGSSYEQYF. CDR3 DNA sequence: TGTGCCAGCAGCTTACAGGGCAGTTCCTACGAGCAGTACTTC.

The rearrangement links TRBV28 to TRBJ2-3, with 7 bases that match TRBD1. Germline-derived CDR1 and CDR2 are MDHEN and SYDVKM. Trimming at V came to 3 bases and at J to 4 bases, leaving 7 bases not matched to a gene. CDR3 size: 15 residues. In DNA form, the CDR3 reads TGTGCCAGCAGTTTGCTACAGGGGATGGCAGATACGCAGTATTTT. The encoded protein is CASSLLQGMADTQYF.

This clone was seen more than once but under ten times. CDR3 DNA sequence: TGTGCCAGCAGCCCTAGAATGAACACTGAAGCTTTCTTT. Translating it yields CASSPRMNTEAFF. The chain is built from TRBV16 and TRBJ1-1; no reliable D call. The germline V gene encodes CDR1 KGHSY and CDR2 FQNENV. The V end was cut by 4 bases, the J end by 0 bases, with 6 bases between. This CDR3 contains 13 residues.

This rearrangement joins TRBV6-6 to TRBJ1-2, with no clear D. The CDR3 sequence is 15 residues long. Trimming took off 5 bases at V and 4 bases at J, with 17 bases between the two ends. The V gene's germline CDR1 is MNHNY and CDR2 SVGAGI (reference sequence). CDR3 amino acids: CASSPTAEMGYGYTF. CDR3 sequence (DNA): TGTGCCAGCAGTCCCACAGCGGAAATGGGCTATGGCTACACCTTC.

This clone was observed once. The V call is TRBV11-2, the J call TRBJ2-5; no definite D call. Trimming took off 5 bases at V and 5 bases at J, with 15 bases between the two ends. Germline V gene lookup returns CDR1 SGHAT and CDR2 FQNNGV. CDR3 length equals 14 residues. CDR3 sequence (DNA): TGTGCCAGCAGCGTAGGGTCCTCGCCCGAGACCCAGTACTTC. This encodes CASSVGSSPETQYF.

The chain couples TRBV5-4 to TRBJ2-1; no reliable D call. The germline gives CDR1 SGHNT, CDR2 YYREEE (reference sequence). V was trimmed by 0 bases and J by 6 bases, leaving 13 bases between them. CDR3 length: 15 amino acids. CDR3 region: CASSLGSRSGNEQFF. In DNA, the CDR3 is TGTGCCAGCAGCTTGGGTAGCAGGTCTGGCAATGAGCAGTTCTTC.